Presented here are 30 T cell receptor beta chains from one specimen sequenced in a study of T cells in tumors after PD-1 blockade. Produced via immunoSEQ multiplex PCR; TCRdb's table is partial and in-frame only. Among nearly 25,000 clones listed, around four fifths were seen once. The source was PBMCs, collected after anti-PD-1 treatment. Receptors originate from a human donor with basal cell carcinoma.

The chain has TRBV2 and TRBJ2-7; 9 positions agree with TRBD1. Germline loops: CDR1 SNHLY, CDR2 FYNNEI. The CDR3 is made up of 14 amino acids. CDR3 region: CATGQGLPSYEQYF. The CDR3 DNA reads TGTGCAACGGGACAGGGCCTTCCCTCCTACGAGCAGTACTTC.

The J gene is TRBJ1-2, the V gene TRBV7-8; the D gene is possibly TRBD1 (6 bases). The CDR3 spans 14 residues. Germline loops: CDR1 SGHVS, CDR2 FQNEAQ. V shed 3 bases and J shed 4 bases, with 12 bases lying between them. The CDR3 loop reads CASSLGGASYGYTF. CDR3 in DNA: TGTGCCAGCAGCTTGGGGGGCGCCTCCTATGGCTACACCTTC.

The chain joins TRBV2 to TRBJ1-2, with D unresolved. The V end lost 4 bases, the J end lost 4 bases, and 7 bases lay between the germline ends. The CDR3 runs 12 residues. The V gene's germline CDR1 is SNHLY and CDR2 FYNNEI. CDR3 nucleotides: TGTGCCAGCAGTGGGCAGTCCTATGGCTACACCTTC. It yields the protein CASSGQSYGYTF.

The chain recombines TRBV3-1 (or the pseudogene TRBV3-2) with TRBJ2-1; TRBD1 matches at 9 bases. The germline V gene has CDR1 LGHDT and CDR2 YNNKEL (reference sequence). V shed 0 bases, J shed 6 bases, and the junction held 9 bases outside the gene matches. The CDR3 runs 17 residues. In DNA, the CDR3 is TGTGCCAGCAGCCAAGATGATGTTGTACAGGGGGCCAATGAGCAGTTCTTC. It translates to CASSQDDVVQGANEQFF.

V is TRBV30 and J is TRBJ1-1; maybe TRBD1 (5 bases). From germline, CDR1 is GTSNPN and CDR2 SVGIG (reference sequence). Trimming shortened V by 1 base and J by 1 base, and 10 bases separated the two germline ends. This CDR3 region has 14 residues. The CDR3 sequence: CAWSGDSKNTEAFF. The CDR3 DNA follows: TGTGCCTGGAGTGGTGACAGTAAGAACACTGAAGCTTTCTTT.

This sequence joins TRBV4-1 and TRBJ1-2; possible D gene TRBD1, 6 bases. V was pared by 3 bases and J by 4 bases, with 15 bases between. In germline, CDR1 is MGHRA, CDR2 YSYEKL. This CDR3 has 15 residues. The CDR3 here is CASSHPMGRGYGYTF. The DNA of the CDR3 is TGCGCCAGCAGCCATCCTATGGGCAGGGGCTATGGCTACACCTTC.

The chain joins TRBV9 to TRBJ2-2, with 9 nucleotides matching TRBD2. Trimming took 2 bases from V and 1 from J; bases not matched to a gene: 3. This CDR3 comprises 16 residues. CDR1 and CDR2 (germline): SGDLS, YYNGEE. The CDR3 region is CASSVRAGGNTGELFF. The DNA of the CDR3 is TGTGCCAGCAGCGTGAGAGCGGGGGGGAACACCGGGGAGCTGTTTTTT.

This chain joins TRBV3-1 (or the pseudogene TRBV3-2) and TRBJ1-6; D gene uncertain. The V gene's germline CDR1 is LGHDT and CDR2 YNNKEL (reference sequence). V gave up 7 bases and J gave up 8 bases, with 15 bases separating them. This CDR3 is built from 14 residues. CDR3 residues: CASTLGGTHSPLHF. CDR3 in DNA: TGTGCCAGCACCCTCGGCGGTACGCATTCACCCCTCCACTTT.

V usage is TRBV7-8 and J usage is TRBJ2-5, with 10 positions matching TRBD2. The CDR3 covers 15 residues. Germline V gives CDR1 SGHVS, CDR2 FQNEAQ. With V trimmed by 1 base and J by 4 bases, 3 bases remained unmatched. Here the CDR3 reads CASSLEAGGPETQYF. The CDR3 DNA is TGTGCCAGCAGCTTAGAAGCGGGGGGGCCAGAGACCCAGTACTTC.

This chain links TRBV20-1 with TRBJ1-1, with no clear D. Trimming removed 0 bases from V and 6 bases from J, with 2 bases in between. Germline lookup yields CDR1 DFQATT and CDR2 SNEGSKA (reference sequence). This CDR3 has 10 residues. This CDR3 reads CSAREAEAFF. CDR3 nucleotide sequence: TGCAGTGCTAGAGAGGCTGAAGCTTTCTTT.

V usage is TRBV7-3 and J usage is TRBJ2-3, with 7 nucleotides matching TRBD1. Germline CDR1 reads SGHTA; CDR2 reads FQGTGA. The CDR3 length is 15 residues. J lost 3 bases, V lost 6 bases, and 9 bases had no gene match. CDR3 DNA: TGTGCCAGCAGACAGGCCGGGACAGCTACAGATACGCAGTATTTT. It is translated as CASRQAGTATDTQYF.

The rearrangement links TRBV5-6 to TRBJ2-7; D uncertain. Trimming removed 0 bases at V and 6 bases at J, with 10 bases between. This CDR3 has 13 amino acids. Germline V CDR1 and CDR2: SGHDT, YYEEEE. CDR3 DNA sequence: TGTGCCAGCAGCTTGGAAAATCAAAGCGAGCAGTACTTC. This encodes CASSLENQSEQYF.

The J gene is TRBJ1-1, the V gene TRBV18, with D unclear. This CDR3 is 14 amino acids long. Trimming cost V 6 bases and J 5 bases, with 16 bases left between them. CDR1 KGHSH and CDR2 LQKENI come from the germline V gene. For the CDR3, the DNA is TGTGCCAGCTCCCCCCGGGAAGGGCGAACTGAAGCTTTCTTT. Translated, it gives CASSPREGRTEAFF.

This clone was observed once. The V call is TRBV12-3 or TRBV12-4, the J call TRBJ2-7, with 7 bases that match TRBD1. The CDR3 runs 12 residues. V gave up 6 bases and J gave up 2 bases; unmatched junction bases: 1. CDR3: CASRQGTYEQYF. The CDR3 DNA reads TGTGCCAGCAGACAGGGGACCTACGAGCAGTACTTC.

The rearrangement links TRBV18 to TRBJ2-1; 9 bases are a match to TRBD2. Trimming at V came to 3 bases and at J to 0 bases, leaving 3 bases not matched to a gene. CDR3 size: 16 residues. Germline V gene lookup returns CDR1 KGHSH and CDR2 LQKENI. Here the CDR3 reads CASSPLAGSSYNEQFF. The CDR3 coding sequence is TGTGCCAGCTCACCGCTAGCGGGGAGCTCCTACAATGAGCAGTTCTTC.

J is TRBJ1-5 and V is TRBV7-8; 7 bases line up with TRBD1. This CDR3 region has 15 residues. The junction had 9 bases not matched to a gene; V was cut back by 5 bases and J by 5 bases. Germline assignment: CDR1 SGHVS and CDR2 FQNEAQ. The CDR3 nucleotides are TGTGCCAGCAGCGATACGGGACAGTATTATCAGCCCCAGCATTTT. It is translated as CASSDTGQYYQPQHF.

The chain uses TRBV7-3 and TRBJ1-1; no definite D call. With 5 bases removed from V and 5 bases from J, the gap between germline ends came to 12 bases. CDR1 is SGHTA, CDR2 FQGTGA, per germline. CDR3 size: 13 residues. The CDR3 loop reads CASSLNWGTEAFF. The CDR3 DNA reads TGTGCCAGCAGCCTAAATTGGGGTACTGAAGCTTTCTTT.

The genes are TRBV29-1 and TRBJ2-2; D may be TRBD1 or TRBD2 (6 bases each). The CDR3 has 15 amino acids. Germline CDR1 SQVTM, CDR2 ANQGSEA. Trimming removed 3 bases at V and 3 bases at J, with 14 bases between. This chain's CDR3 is CSVEGSRGDTGELFF. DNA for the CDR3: TGCAGCGTTGAGGGGTCAAGGGGGGACACCGGGGAGCTGTTTTTT.

The CDR3 spells CAWSSQGSNYGYTF. The CDR3 coding sequence is TGTGCCTGGAGTTCCCAGGGATCTAACTATGGCTACACCTTC. The rearrangement uses TRBV30 and TRBJ1-2, with D possibly matching TRBD1 (5 bases). In germline, CDR1 is GTSNPN, CDR2 SVGIG (reference sequence). Between the trimmed V and J ends, which lost 2 bases and 0 bases, there was a span of 10 bases. The CDR3 is 14 amino acids.

CDR3 amino acids: CASSEALRGVRSQYF. The CDR3, as DNA: TGTGCCAGCAGTGAAGCGCTCAGGGGCGTCCGCTCGCAGTATTTT. The rearrangement uses TRBV2 and TRBJ2-3; D perhaps matches TRBD1 (6 bases). Germline V gives CDR1 SNHLY, CDR2 FYNNEI. Trimming pared 0 bases from V and 10 bases from J, leaving 17 bases between. This CDR3 spans 15 amino acids.

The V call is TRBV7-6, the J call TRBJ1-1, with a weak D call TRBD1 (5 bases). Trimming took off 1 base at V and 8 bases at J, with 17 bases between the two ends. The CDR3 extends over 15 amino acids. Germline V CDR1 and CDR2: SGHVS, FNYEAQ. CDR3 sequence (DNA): TGTGCCAGCAGCTTAGGTGGTGGTAGTCGGGGGGAAGCTTTCTTT. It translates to CASSLGGGSRGEAFF.

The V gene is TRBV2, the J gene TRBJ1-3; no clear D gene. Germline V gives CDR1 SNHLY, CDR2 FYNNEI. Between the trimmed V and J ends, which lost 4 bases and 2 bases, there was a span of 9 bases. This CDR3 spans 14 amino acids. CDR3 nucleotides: TGTGCCAGCAGTGTCGAGGGCGCTGGAAACACCATATATTTT. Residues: CASSVEGAGNTIYF.

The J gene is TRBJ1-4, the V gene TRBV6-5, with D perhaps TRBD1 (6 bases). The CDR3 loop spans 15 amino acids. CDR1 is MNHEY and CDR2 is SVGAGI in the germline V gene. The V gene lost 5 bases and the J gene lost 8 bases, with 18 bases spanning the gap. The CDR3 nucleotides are TGTGCCAGCAGTACCGGGACACCCAGGGAGGAAAAACTGTTTTTT. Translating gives CASSTGTPREEKLFF.

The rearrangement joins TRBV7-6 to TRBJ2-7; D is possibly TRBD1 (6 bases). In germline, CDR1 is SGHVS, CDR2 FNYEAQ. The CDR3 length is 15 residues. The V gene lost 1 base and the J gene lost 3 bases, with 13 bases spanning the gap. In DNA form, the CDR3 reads TGTGCCAGCAGCTTAGGGCATGCACAGGGCTACGAGCAGTACTTC. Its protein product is CASSLGHAQGYEQYF.

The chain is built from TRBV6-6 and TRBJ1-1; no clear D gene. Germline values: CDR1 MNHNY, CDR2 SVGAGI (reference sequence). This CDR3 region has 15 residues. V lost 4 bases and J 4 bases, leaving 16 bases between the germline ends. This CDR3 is CASSLKEGLSTEAFF. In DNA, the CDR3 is TGTGCCAGCAGTTTGAAGGAGGGCTTGAGCACTGAAGCTTTCTTT.

In DNA, the CDR3 is TGTGCCATACGGGCGACCTATGGCTACACCTTC. The encoded protein is CAIRATYGYTF. The chain is built from TRBV28 and TRBJ1-2, with unresolved D. CDR3 length equals 11 residues. V gave up 10 bases and J gave up 4 bases, with 10 bases separating them. Germline V lookup: CDR1 MDHEN, CDR2 SYDVKM.

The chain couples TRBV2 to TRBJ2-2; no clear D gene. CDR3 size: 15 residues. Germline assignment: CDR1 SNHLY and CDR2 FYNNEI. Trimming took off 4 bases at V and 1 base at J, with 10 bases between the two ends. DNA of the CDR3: TGTGCCAGCAGTGGAATTGGATTGAACACCGGGGAGCTGTTTTTT. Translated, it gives CASSGIGLNTGELFF.

DNA for the CDR3: TGTGCCAGTACCTCAAACGGGCAAGGGCAGGGGTACGAGCAGTACTTC. Its translation: CASTSNGQGQGYEQYF. The genes are TRBV19 and TRBJ2-7; tentative D call: TRBD1 (6 bases). Germline V lookup: CDR1 LNHDA, CDR2 SQIVND (reference sequence). The length of the CDR3 is 16 residues. V was shortened by 7 bases and J by 4 bases, with 23 bases between the two germline ends. The full variable domain, its missing parts supplied by reference TRBV19 and TRBJ2-7, is DGGITQSPKYLFRKEGQNVTLSCEQNLNHDAMYWYRQDPGQGLRLIYYSQIVNDFQKGDIAEGYSVSREKKESFPLTVTSAQKNPTAFYLCASTSNGQGQGYEQYFGPGTRLTVT.

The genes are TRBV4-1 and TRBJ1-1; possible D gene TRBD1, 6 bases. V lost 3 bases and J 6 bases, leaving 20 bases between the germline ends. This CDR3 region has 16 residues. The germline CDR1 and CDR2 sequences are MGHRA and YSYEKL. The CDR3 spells CASSHKTGLVSSEAFF. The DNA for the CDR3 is TGCGCCAGCAGCCATAAAACAGGGCTTGTTAGCTCTGAAGCTTTCTTT.

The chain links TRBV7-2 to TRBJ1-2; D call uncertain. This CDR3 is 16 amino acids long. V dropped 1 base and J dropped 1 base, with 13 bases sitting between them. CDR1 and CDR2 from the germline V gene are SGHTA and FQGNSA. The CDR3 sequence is CASSLGGGPDNYGYTF. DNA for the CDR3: TGTGCCAGCAGCTTAGGAGGTGGACCAGATAACTATGGCTACACCTTC.